The source of this T cell receptor beta chain is a study of T cells in Graves' hyperthyroidism and ophthalmopathy. Researchers amplified the TCR beta CDR3 regions from RNA transcripts. RT-PCR in the first round (using the HTBI primer set) targeted the TCR CDR3. A single record per CDR3 protein comes from TCRdb applying MiXCR to the multiplex PCR reads. The sample yields 500,000 to 550,000 distinct CDR3 sequences, about 20% seen once. Whole-study results and caveats: Through a model of 13 V-J features, ophthalmopathy was separated from stable hyperthyroidism.

In regard to this clonotype: Its antigen is unidentified.

A Clinical Activity Score of at least 3, a NOSPECS grade of at least 4 and a duration under 3 months were recorded in the ophthalmopathy patients. Criteria for exclusion of patients were uncontrolled infection, other autoimmune disease, pregnancy or lactation. The diagnostic basis comprised clinical symptoms, serum thyroxine and TRAb, thyroid ultrasound and orbital computed tomography. The sequenced sample consisted of blood. The TCR was taken from a man in his forties or fifties with Graves' ophthalmopathy.

The CDR3 DNA sequence: TGTGCCAGCAGCCAAGATTCGATCCGGGGAGGGAACTACTACGAGCAGTACTTC. Translating it yields CASSQDSIRGGNYYEQYF. The rearrangement links TRBV4-2 to TRBJ2-7; 7 bases map to TRBD2. Germline V gene sequence: CDR1 LGHNA, CDR2 YNFKEQ. This CDR3 has 18 amino acids. Trimming at V came to 0 bases and at J to 3 bases, leaving 14 bases not matched to a gene.